A single sample gave rise to the 20 T cell receptor beta chains below, sequenced in a study of T-cell reconstitution after alpha-beta-depleted transplantation in children. Unique molecular identifiers were incorporated into the prepared TCRbeta library. TCRdb itself ran the PCR reads through MiXCR, one entry per CDR3 protein. The sample consists of more than 550,000 distinct CDR3 sequences, roughly a tenth of them appearing once. This specimen consisted of PBMCs from the stem cell graft donor, obtained from the stem cell graft. These TCRs come from a human donor who donated a stem cell graft to a child with acute myeloid leukemia.

This clonotype was counted only a few times. This chain connects TRBV5-1 to TRBJ2-7, with a tentative D call TRBD1 (6 bases). Germline V CDR1 and CDR2: SGHRS, YFSETQ. There are 14 residues in the CDR3. V was clipped by 0 bases and J by 6 bases, with 13 bases between them. The CDR3 protein is CASSLGTVLSEQYF. The CDR3 nucleotides are TGCGCCAGCAGCTTGGGGACAGTGCTCTCCGAGCAGTACTTC.

This clonotype was seen many times. The chain recombines TRBV29-1 with TRBJ1-5; D unresolved. The germline gives CDR1 SQVTM, CDR2 ANQGSEA. CDR3 length equals 12 residues. V lost 4 bases, J lost 1 base, and 5 bases lay in between. CDR3 DNA: TGCAGCGTTGTAGTAAGCAATCAGCCCCAGCATTTT. Protein sequence: CSVVVSNQPQHF.

A few counts support this clonotype. The chain combines TRBV28 with TRBJ1-2; TRBD1 agrees at 7 bases. This CDR3 comprises 13 residues. The germline gives CDR1 MDHEN, CDR2 SYDVKM. The V segment lost 6 bases and the J segment 8 bases; nucleotides outside the gene matches: 9. The CDR3 DNA reads TGTGCCAGCAGCAGCCAGGGGGGGCGAGGCTACACCTTC. This gives the protein CASSSQGGRGYTF.

This chain connects TRBV20-1 to TRBJ1-3; 8 bases line up with TRBD1. The length of the CDR3 is 13 residues. Germline V lookup: CDR1 DFQATT, CDR2 SNEGSKA (reference sequence). V lost 7 bases to trimming and J lost 2 bases; unmatched junction nucleotides: 4. The CDR3 bases are TGCAGTGGCCAGGGGGCTACTGGAAACACCATATATTTT. It encodes CSGQGATGNTIYF.

This clonotype was recorded a few times. This chain joins TRBV29-1 and TRBJ2-7; D is uncertain. Trimming pared 0 bases from V and 1 base from J, leaving 13 bases between. Germline loops: CDR1 SQVTM, CDR2 ANQGSEA. The CDR3 spans 15 residues. The CDR3 bases are TGCAGCGTTGAAGATAAAGCAGGATCATCCTACGAGCAGTACTTC. Encoded protein: CSVEDKAGSSYEQYF.

The V gene is TRBV11-2, the J gene TRBJ2-2; 8 nucleotides match TRBD1. Germline values: CDR1 SGHAT, CDR2 FQNNGV. The CDR3 has 16 amino acids. V trimming: 5 bases; J trimming: 3 bases; junction bases outside the gene matches: 8. The CDR3 here is CASSHRGRGHTGELFF. The CDR3 DNA reads TGTGCCAGCAGCCACCGGGGCAGGGGGCACACCGGGGAGCTGTTTTTT.

The gene calls are TRBV3-1 and TRBJ2-3; 12 nucleotides line up with TRBD1. Germline CDR1 reads LGHDT; CDR2 reads YNNKEL (reference sequence). Germline trimming cut 3 bases from V and 5 bases from J; bases unmatched to any gene: 6. The CDR3 runs to 16 residues. CDR3 sequence (DNA): TGTGCCAGCAGCCATCGCCGGGACAGGGGGCAAGATACGCAGTATTTT. As protein: CASSHRRDRGQDTQYF.

J is TRBJ2-5 and V is TRBV4-3; TRBD2 matches at 11 bases. Germline lookup yields CDR1 LGHNA and CDR2 YSLEER. The CDR3 sequence is 16 residues long. The J segment lost 2 bases and the V segment lost 1 base, leaving 3 bases of the junction unmatched. CDR3 sequence (DNA): TGCGCCAGCAGCCAAGGGAGACTAGCGGGGCAAGAGACCCAGTACTTC. It is translated as CASSQGRLAGQETQYF.

Worth noting for this clonotype: Compared with germline, one end of the junction differs, possibly owing to a read error. The rearrangement joins TRBV7-2 to TRBJ2-7; 9 bases line up with TRBD2. From germline, CDR1 is SGHTA and CDR2 FQGNSA. This CDR3 is built from 14 residues. For the CDR3, the DNA is TGTGCCAGCAGCGTAGCGGGAGCAAACTACGAGCAGTACTTC. It yields the protein CASSVAGANYEQYF. Full variable domain (remainder filled in from reference TRBV7-2 and TRBJ2-7): GAGVSQSPSNKVTEKGKDVELRCDPISGHTALYWYRQSLGQGLEFLIYFQGNSAPDKSGLPSDRFSAERTGGSVSTLTIQRTQQEDSAVYLCASSVAGANYEQYFGPGTRLTVT.

The chain joins TRBV18 to TRBJ1-5, with D unresolved. V lost 2 bases and J lost 7, with 9 bases in between. CDR1 is KGHSH and CDR2 is LQKENI in the germline V gene. The CDR3 totals 13 residues. In nucleotides, the CDR3 is TGTGCCAGCTCACCATTGGAGGACCAGCCCCAGCATTTT. It yields the protein CASSPLEDQPQHF.

This clonotype was recorded a few times. The V call is TRBV4-3, the J call TRBJ2-7, with no clear D. The CDR3 length is 15 residues. CDR1 is LGHNA, CDR2 YSLEER, per germline. V lost 0 bases, J lost 0 bases, and 9 bases lay in between. The chain's CDR3 is CASSQDLSDSYEQYF. As DNA, the CDR3 is TGCGCCAGCAGCCAAGATCTGTCGGACTCCTACGAGCAGTACTTC.

This clonotype has just a few counts. This chain uses TRBV3-1 with TRBJ2-1; weak D call: TRBD1 (6 bases). The CDR3 loop spans 17 amino acids. CDR1 LGHDT and CDR2 YNNKEL come from the germline V gene (reference sequence). The germline V and J ends were trimmed by 0 bases and 8 bases, with 20 bases remaining between them. CDR3 nucleotide sequence: TGTGCCAGCAGCCAAGAATGGGGTGAGGGGGACGTCGATGAGCAGTTCTTC. It codes for CASSQEWGEGDVDEQFF.

This clonotype was found many times. The V gene is TRBV19, the J gene TRBJ2-7; 8 nucleotides agree with TRBD2. The CDR3 has 15 amino acids. Germline CDR1 is LNHDA and CDR2 is SQIVND (reference sequence). The V and J ends lost 0 bases and 7 bases, in that order; junction bases with no gene match: 8. The CDR3 DNA reads TGTGCCAGTAGTATAGAGGAGCGGGGGACCTCGGAGCAGTACTTC. Translation gives CASSIEERGTSEQYF. Supplemented by reference TRBV19 and TRBJ2-7, the full variable domain reads DGGITQSPKYLFRKEGQNVTLSCEQNLNHDAMYWYRQDPGQGLRLIYYSQIVNDFQKGDIAEGYSVSREKKESFPLTVTSAQKNPTAFYLCASSIEERGTSEQYFGPGTRLTVT.

The chain carries TRBV20-1 and TRBJ2-5; TRBD2 matches at 15 bases. The CDR3 contains 16 residues. CDR1 DFQATT and CDR2 SNEGSKA come from the germline V gene (reference sequence). The ends lost 5 bases at V and 7 bases at J; junction bases unmatched: 11. The CDR3 DNA sequence: TGCAGTGCTCCCACGGGACTAGCGGGAGGCCCGGGGACCCAGTACTTC. It specifies CSAPTGLAGGPGTQYF.

This clonotype was seen only a few times. V and J are TRBV4-1 and TRBJ1-5; TRBD1 is a possible D gene (6 bases). The ends were cut back, 4 bases at V and 2 bases at J, with 12 bases in the middle. Germline V gene data show CDR1 as MGHRA and CDR2 as YSYEKL. The CDR3 is 15 residues long. DNA for the CDR3: TGCGCCAGCAGCCTACGGACAGACGGCAATCAGCCCCAGCATTTT. It specifies CASSLRTDGNQPQHF.

The V gene is TRBV9, the J gene TRBJ2-1, with TRBD1 matching over 12 bases. The V gene's germline CDR1 is SGDLS and CDR2 YYNGEE. The CDR3 covers 18 residues. V lost 2 bases, J lost 0 bases, and 6 bases stayed unmatched. CDR3 loop: CASSVGQGAGSSYNEQFF. The CDR3 bases are TGTGCCAGCAGCGTGGGACAGGGGGCTGGGAGCTCCTACAATGAGCAGTTCTTC.

This clonotype appeared a few times. The chain couples TRBV20-1 to TRBJ2-4; TRBD1 agrees at 7 bases. This CDR3 contains 14 residues. Trimming at V came to 8 bases and at J to 2 bases, leaving 9 bases not matched to a gene. The V gene's germline CDR1 is DFQATT and CDR2 SNEGSKA (reference sequence). CDR3 in DNA: TGCAGTTCAGTACGACAGGGTACCAAAAACATTCAGTACTTC. Its protein is CSSVRQGTKNIQYF.

This clonotype was seen only once. The chain couples TRBV30 to TRBJ2-7; 10 nucleotides line up with TRBD1. CDR1 and CDR2 (germline): GTSNPN, SVGIG (reference sequence). The V gene end was trimmed by 7 bases and the J gene end by 3 bases; junction bases not matched to a gene: 18. The CDR3 runs 17 residues. This CDR3 reads CASRWPTGTGAHYEQYF. CDR3 DNA: TGTGCCTCCCGGTGGCCAACCGGGACAGGGGCCCACTACGAGCAGTACTTC.

This clonotype was detected a few times. The V and J genes are TRBV21-1 and TRBJ2-2; the table calls TRBD2, which could not be checked here. TRBV21-1 is a pseudogene segment. This CDR3 contains 19 residues. The CDR3 loop is CASSKGQTSGRSDTGELFF. CDR3 coding DNA: TGTGCCAGCAGCAAAGGTCAGACTAGCGGGAGGTCAGACACCGGGGAGCTGTTTTTT.

This clonotype was seen many times. This rearrangement joins TRBV12-3 or TRBV12-4 to TRBJ2-3; D might be TRBD2 (5 bases). Trimming took 4 bases from V and 2 from J, leaving 10 bases between them. The CDR3 is 14 amino acids. The CDR3 nucleotides are TGTGCCAGCAGTTCCGAGCGGCCCACAGATACGCAGTATTTT. Translation: CASSSERPTDTQYF.